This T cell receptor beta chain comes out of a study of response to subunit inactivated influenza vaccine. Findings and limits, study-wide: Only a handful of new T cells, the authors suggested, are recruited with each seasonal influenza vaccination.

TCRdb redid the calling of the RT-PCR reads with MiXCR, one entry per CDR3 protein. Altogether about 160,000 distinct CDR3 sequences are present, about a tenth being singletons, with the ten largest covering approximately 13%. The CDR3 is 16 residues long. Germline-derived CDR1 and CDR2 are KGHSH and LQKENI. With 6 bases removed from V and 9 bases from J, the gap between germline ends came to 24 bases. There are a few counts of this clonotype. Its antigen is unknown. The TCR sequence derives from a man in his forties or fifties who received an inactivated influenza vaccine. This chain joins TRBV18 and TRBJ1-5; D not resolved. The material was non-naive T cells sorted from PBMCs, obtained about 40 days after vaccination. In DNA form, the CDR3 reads TGTGCCAGCTCCCTAATGTCCGTGGAAAGTGATCTGCCCCAGCATTTT. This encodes CASSLMSVESDLPQHF. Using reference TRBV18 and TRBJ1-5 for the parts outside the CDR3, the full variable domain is NAGVMQNPRHLVRRRGQEARLRCSPMKGHSHVYWYRQLPEEGLKFMVYLQKENIIDESGMPKERFSAEFPKEGPSILRIQQVVRGDSAAYFCASSLMSVESDLPQHFGDGTRLSIL.